The clone carrying this TCR beta chain was picked up a small number of times. Antigen specificity is unknown. Within the sample, other DNA sequences also encode this same CDR3. In the PCR, 60 Vbeta and 13 Jbeta primers were used. Authors' methods: In a later analysis, some 80 million unique TCR beta chains included roughly 11 million shared by two or more donors. Only in-frame clones appear in the TCRdb table, and some are missing; sequencing was by immunoSEQ multiplex PCR. V and J calls plus clone size are reproduced from that table; the DNA served to infer D and trimming. The sample shows around 130,000 clones, over 8% of them seen only once. These data come from a study of cytomegalovirus exposure and HLA in healthy donors. Germline CDR1 SGHRS, CDR2 YFSETQ. The CDR3 has 14 residues. V lost 4 bases to trimming and J lost 8 bases; unmatched junction nucleotides: 2. Overall study results and limits: The listing of some 170 TCR beta chains classed them as cytomegalovirus-associated. A highly shared variant cluster was judged a likely technical artifact.

Healthy bone marrow donors supplied every sample. The chain is built from TRBV5-1 and TRBJ1-6, with 11 nucleotides matching TRBD1. The receptor comes from a man between 40 and 49 years old in good health and CMV-seronegative. Material for sequencing was PBMCs. This CDR3 reads CASSRGQGDSPLHF. CDR3 in DNA: TGCGCCAGCAGCAGGGGACAGGGGGATTCACCCCTCCACTTT. Based on the CDR3 plus reference TRBV5-1 and TRBJ1-6, the full variable domain is KAGVTQTPRYLIKTRGQQVTLSCSPISGHRSVSWYQQTPGQGLQFLFEYFSETQRNKGNFPGRFSGRQFSNSRSEMNVSTLELGDSALYLCASSRGQGDSPLHFGNGTRLTVT.